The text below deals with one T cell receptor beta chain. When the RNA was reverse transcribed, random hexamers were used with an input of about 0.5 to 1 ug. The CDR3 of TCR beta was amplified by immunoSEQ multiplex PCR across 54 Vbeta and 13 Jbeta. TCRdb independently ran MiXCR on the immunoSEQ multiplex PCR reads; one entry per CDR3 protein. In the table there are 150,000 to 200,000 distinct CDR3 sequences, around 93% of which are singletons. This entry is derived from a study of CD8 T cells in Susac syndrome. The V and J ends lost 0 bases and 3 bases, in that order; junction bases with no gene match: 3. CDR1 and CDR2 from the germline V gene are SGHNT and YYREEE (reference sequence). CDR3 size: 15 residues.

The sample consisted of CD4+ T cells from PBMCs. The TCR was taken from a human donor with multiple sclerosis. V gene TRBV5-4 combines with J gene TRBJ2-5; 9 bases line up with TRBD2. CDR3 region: CASSLGLAGKETQYF. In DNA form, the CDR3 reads TGTGCCAGCAGCTTGGGCCTAGCGGGAAAAGAGACCCAGTACTTC.